The T cell receptor beta chain under discussion was sequenced for a study of cytomegalovirus exposure and HLA in healthy donors. These donors counted as nominally healthy when sampled, but unrecorded immune exposures were likely. Germline V lookup: CDR1 MNHEY, CDR2 SMNVEV (reference sequence). The CDR3 sequence is 20 residues long. J gave up 1 base and V 5 bases, and 22 bases lay outside the gene matches. The PCR was carried out with 60 Vbeta primers and 13 Jbeta primers. Clones were read by immunoSEQ multiplex PCR, and TCRdb kept only the in-frame ones, dropping some. In the table there are 150,000 to 200,000 clones, roughly 70% of which are singletons.

V gene TRBV27 combines with J gene TRBJ1-1; 7 bases agree with TRBD1. Sequencing was carried out using PBMCs. The source of this sequence is a girl aged 10 to 17 in good health and CMV-seronegative. DNA of the CDR3: TGTGCCAGCAGTACGCGACAGGGAAAAAACGTCCCATACGAGAACACTGAAGCTTTCTTT. Translated, it gives CASSTRQGKNVPYENTEAFF.